A selection of T cell receptor beta chains follows, all from one sample in a study of shared clonotypes between healthy human individuals. TCRdb's copy holds only in-frame clones and misses some; the assay was immunoSEQ multiplex PCR. The sample lists hundreds of thousands of clones, 90% to 97% seen once, with 0.11% in the top ten. What was sequenced was naive CD8+ T cells sorted from blood. These receptors all come from a woman in her 30s in good health. Both conserved end residues are part of each CDR3. The order of the fields is CDR3 protein, CDR3 DNA, D gene, J gene, clone size, V gene. The D gene is left open where the match is weak. The size of a clone is reported for some rows only, either as once, few or many, or as a class for expanded clones.

CDR3aa: CASSRGLDPEAFF
CDR3nt: TGTGCCAGCAGTAGGGGGCTCGACCCAGAAGCTTTCTTT
d_gene: TRBD1
j_gene: TRBJ1-1
abundance: .
v_gene: TRBV28

CDR3aa: CASSLRSSSGNTIYF
CDR3nt: TGTGCCAGCAGCTTACGGAGCAGCTCTGGAAACACCATATATTTT
d_gene: .
j_gene: TRBJ1-3
abundance: .
v_gene: TRBV7-2

CDR3aa: CAISESGQGINGYTF
CDR3nt: TGTGCCATCAGTGAGTCGGGGCAGGGGATTAATGGCTACACCTTC
d_gene: .
j_gene: TRBJ1-2
abundance: .
v_gene: TRBV10-3

CDR3aa: CASSITGNQPQHF
CDR3nt: TGTGCCAGTAGTATTACGGGAAATCAGCCCCAGCATTTT
d_gene: .
j_gene: TRBJ1-5
abundance: .
v_gene: TRBV19

CDR3aa: CSVEDGSAWGDNEQFF
CDR3nt: TGCAGCGTTGAAGACGGGAGCGCTTGGGGAGACAATGAGCAGTTCTTC
d_gene: .
j_gene: TRBJ2-1
abundance: .
v_gene: TRBV29-1

CDR3aa: CASSEGSGSGNEQFF
CDR3nt: TGTGCCAGCAGTGAAGGGTCCGGGTCGGGGAATGAGCAGTTCTTC
d_gene: .
j_gene: TRBJ2-1
abundance: .
v_gene: TRBV6-1

CDR3aa: CASSLRGAGGPDEQYF
CDR3nt: TGCGCCAGCAGCTTGAGAGGGGCGGGAGGGCCGGACGAGCAGTACTTC
d_gene: TRBD2
j_gene: TRBJ2-7
abundance: .
v_gene: TRBV5-1

CDR3aa: CASSLVQIDEQFF
CDR3nt: TGTGCCAGCAGCTTGGTCCAAATTGATGAGCAGTTCTTC
d_gene: .
j_gene: TRBJ2-1
abundance: .
v_gene: TRBV5-4

CDR3aa: CASSRSGDAYEQYF
CDR3nt: TGTGCCAGCAGTAGGAGCGGGGACGCCTACGAGCAGTACTTC
d_gene: TRBD2
j_gene: TRBJ2-7
abundance: .
v_gene: TRBV27

CDR3aa: CASSPVTKGEQYF
CDR3nt: TGTGCCAGCAGCCCCGTCACGAAGGGTGAGCAGTACTTC
d_gene: .
j_gene: TRBJ2-7
abundance: .
v_gene: TRBV5-4

CDR3aa: CASSETGFRSGANVLTF
CDR3nt: TGTGCCAGCAGTGAAACAGGGTTTCGGTCTGGGGCCAACGTCCTGACTTTC
d_gene: .
j_gene: TRBJ2-6
abundance: .
v_gene: TRBV6-1

CDR3aa: CASGPQGEAYEQYF
CDR3nt: TGTGCCAGCGGGCCCCAGGGAGAAGCCTACGAGCAGTACTTC
d_gene: .
j_gene: TRBJ2-7
abundance: .
v_gene: TRBV25-1

CDR3aa: CASSRDTYEQYF
CDR3nt: TGTGCCAGCAGCCGGGACACCTACGAGCAGTACTTC
d_gene: .
j_gene: TRBJ2-7
abundance: .
v_gene: TRBV5-6

CDR3aa: CASSVLVGPNEQFF
CDR3nt: TGTGCCAGCAGCGTTTTGGTGGGACCCAATGAGCAGTTCTTC
d_gene: .
j_gene: TRBJ2-1
abundance: .
v_gene: TRBV9

CDR3aa: CASSDPGTSGASYNEQFF
CDR3nt: TGCGCCAGCAGTGACCCCGGGACTAGCGGAGCCTCCTACAATGAGCAGTTCTTC
d_gene: TRBD2
j_gene: TRBJ2-1
abundance: .
v_gene: TRBV10-2

CDR3aa: CASSLGHGQPQHF
CDR3nt: TGTGCCAGCAGTTTAGGGCACGGTCAGCCCCAGCATTTT
d_gene: .
j_gene: TRBJ1-5
abundance: .
v_gene: TRBV28

CDR3aa: CASSWRGYSYEQYF
CDR3nt: TGTGCCAGCAGCTGGAGGGGATACTCCTACGAGCAGTACTTC
d_gene: .
j_gene: TRBJ2-7
abundance: .
v_gene: TRBV5-5

CDR3aa: CASSPIEGTYEQYF
CDR3nt: TGTGCCAGCAGCCCCATTGAGGGAACTTACGAGCAGTACTTC
d_gene: .
j_gene: TRBJ2-7
abundance: .
v_gene: TRBV4-2

CDR3aa: CASGARLDTEAFF
CDR3nt: TGTGCCAGCGGAGCGCGTTTAGACACTGAAGCTTTCTTT
d_gene: .
j_gene: TRBJ1-1
abundance: .
v_gene: TRBV6-5

CDR3aa: CASSLSEGTQSYEQYF
CDR3nt: TGTGCCAGCAGTTTATCGGAAGGGACCCAGTCCTACGAGCAGTACTTC
d_gene: .
j_gene: TRBJ2-7
abundance: .
v_gene: TRBV27

CDR3aa: CASSPGRLAKNIQYF
CDR3nt: TGTGCCAGCAGTCCCGGAAGGTTAGCCAAAAACATTCAGTACTTC
d_gene: .
j_gene: TRBJ2-4
abundance: .
v_gene: TRBV28

CDR3aa: CASSMTSAETQYF
CDR3nt: TGTGCCAGTAGTATGACTAGCGCAGAGACCCAGTACTTC
d_gene: TRBD2
j_gene: TRBJ2-5
abundance: .
v_gene: TRBV19

CDR3aa: CASSLMRHGEKLFF
CDR3nt: TGTGCCAGCAGTTTAATGAGACATGGCGAAAAACTGTTTTTT
d_gene: .
j_gene: TRBJ1-4
abundance: .
v_gene: TRBV28

CDR3aa: CASSYHPGGQVYGYTF
CDR3nt: TGTGCCAGCAGTTACCACCCAGGGGGTCAAGTGTATGGCTACACCTTC
d_gene: TRBD1
j_gene: TRBJ1-2
abundance: .
v_gene: TRBV6-5

CDR3aa: CASSLEALRTDTQYF
CDR3nt: TGTGCCAGCAGCTTGGAGGCCCTTCGCACAGATACGCAGTATTTT
d_gene: .
j_gene: TRBJ2-3
abundance: once
v_gene: TRBV5-5

CDR3aa: CASSRGWTGGQDEQFF
CDR3nt: TGTGCCAGCAGTAGGGGTTGGACAGGGGGTCAAGATGAGCAGTTCTTC
d_gene: TRBD1
j_gene: TRBJ2-1
abundance: .
v_gene: TRBV28

CDR3aa: CASSLEQGRSYEQYF
CDR3nt: TGTGCCAGCAGCTTAGAACAGGGAAGATCCTACGAGCAGTACTTC
d_gene: .
j_gene: TRBJ2-7
abundance: .
v_gene: TRBV7-9

CDR3aa: CASSAQGQQPETQYF
CDR3nt: TGCGCCAGCAGCGCACAGGGACAGCAGCCAGAGACCCAGTACTTC
d_gene: TRBD1
j_gene: TRBJ2-5
abundance: once
v_gene: TRBV5-1

CDR3aa: CASSPGQGIPGYTF
CDR3nt: TGTGCCAGCAGCCCGGGACAGGGGATCCCTGGCTACACCTTC
d_gene: TRBD1
j_gene: TRBJ1-2
abundance: .
v_gene: TRBV13

CDR3aa: CSVLGGANTEAFF
CDR3nt: TGCAGCGTCCTGGGGGGGGCGAACACTGAAGCTTTCTTT
d_gene: .
j_gene: TRBJ1-1
abundance: .
v_gene: TRBV29-1

CDR3aa: CASSQRPGLVYEQYF
CDR3nt: TGCGCCAGCAGCCAACGACCGGGACTAGTATACGAGCAGTACTTC
d_gene: TRBD2
j_gene: TRBJ2-7
abundance: .
v_gene: TRBV4-1

CDR3aa: CASSLYTGETQYF
CDR3nt: TGTGCCAGCAGTTTATACACTGGGGAGACCCAGTACTTC
d_gene: .
j_gene: TRBJ2-5
abundance: .
v_gene: TRBV27

CDR3aa: CASSSRDRSNQPQHF
CDR3nt: TGTGCCAGCAGCTCCCGGGACAGAAGCAATCAGCCCCAGCATTTT
d_gene: TRBD1
j_gene: TRBJ1-5
abundance: .
v_gene: TRBV7-2

CDR3aa: CASSLGVLEEQYF
CDR3nt: TGTGCCAGCAGTTTGGGAGTCCTGGAGGAGCAGTACTTC
d_gene: .
j_gene: TRBJ2-7
abundance: .
v_gene: TRBV27

CDR3aa: CASSLAGGKSAGQAFF
CDR3nt: TGTGCCAGCAGCTTAGCAGGGGGAAAAAGTGCAGGACAAGCTTTCTTT
d_gene: TRBD1
j_gene: TRBJ1-1
abundance: .
v_gene: TRBV13

CDR3aa: CASSGTGVRAFF
CDR3nt: TGTGCCAGCAGCGGAACTGGGGTTAGGGCTTTCTTT
d_gene: .
j_gene: TRBJ1-1
abundance: .
v_gene: TRBV9

CDR3aa: CASSYSRDGGSYEQYF
CDR3nt: TGTGCCAGCAGTTACTCGAGGGATGGTGGCTCCTACGAGCAGTACTTC
d_gene: .
j_gene: TRBJ2-7
abundance: .
v_gene: TRBV6-5

CDR3aa: CASTQDNQPQHF
CDR3nt: TGTGCCAGCACGCAGGACAATCAGCCCCAGCATTTT
d_gene: .
j_gene: TRBJ1-5
abundance: .
v_gene: TRBV28

CDR3aa: CASSLVPSQETQYF
CDR3nt: TGTGCCAGCAGCCTGGTCCCCAGTCAAGAGACCCAGTACTTC
d_gene: .
j_gene: TRBJ2-5
abundance: .
v_gene: TRBV11-1

CDR3aa: CASSIYRDRLSSGANVLTF
CDR3nt: TGTGCCAGTAGTATCTACCGGGACAGGTTAAGCTCTGGGGCCAACGTCCTGACTTTC
d_gene: TRBD1
j_gene: TRBJ2-6
abundance: .
v_gene: TRBV19

CDR3aa: CASSIWGPPGDQPQHF
CDR3nt: TGTGCCAGTAGTATATGGGGCCCCCCCGGCGATCAGCCCCAGCATTTT
d_gene: .
j_gene: TRBJ1-5
abundance: .
v_gene: TRBV19

CDR3aa: CASSLQAGGENEQFF
CDR3nt: TGTGCCAGCAGTTTACAAGCGGGAGGGGAGAATGAGCAGTTCTTC
d_gene: TRBD2
j_gene: TRBJ2-1
abundance: once
v_gene: TRBV28

CDR3aa: CASSVDDYEQFF
CDR3nt: TGTGCCAGCAGCGTAGATGATTATGAGCAGTTCTTC
d_gene: .
j_gene: TRBJ2-1
abundance: .
v_gene: TRBV9